The entry below describes one T cell receptor beta chain. The target antigen is unknown. The germline V gene encodes CDR1 SGHDT and CDR2 YYEEEE. This CDR3 contains 13 residues. Trimming removed 0 bases at V and 8 bases at J, with 8 bases between. The sample originates from a study of cytomegalovirus exposure and HLA in healthy donors. Libraries were prepared by immunoSEQ multiplex PCR; TCRdb keeps only in-frame clonotypes and omits some of them. This sample has about 130,000 clones, with roughly 91% found just once. Findings and caveats of the study: For cytomegalovirus status, the classifier reportedly gave diagnoses with high specificity and sensitivity. TCR clusters originating in the first cohort tended to co-occur in the approximately 130 validation repertoires, according to a later analysis.

Specimen: PBMCs. This chain joins TRBV5-6 and TRBJ1-4; the D gene is possibly TRBD1 (6 bases). The TCR comes from a young man in good health and CMV-seronegative. The CDR3 region has the DNA TGTGCCAGCAGCTTGGAAGGGGGAGAAAAACTGTTTTTT. The encoded protein is CASSLEGGEKLFF.